This entry lists 22 T cell receptor beta chains sequenced from one sample in a study of T-cell reconstitution after alpha-beta-depleted transplantation in children. Preparation of the TCRbeta library used unique molecular identifiers. Each CDR3 protein is one row after TCRdb ran MiXCR on the PCR reads. The sample contains about 610,000 distinct CDR3 sequences, around 27% of which appear only once. The material was PBMCs, obtained before TCRalphabeta/CD19-depleted stem cell transplant. The source is a boy younger than two with Wiskott-Aldrich syndrome, due to receive a stem cell transplant.

The genes are TRBV5-6 and TRBJ2-5, with 9 bases identical to TRBD2. The CDR3 extends over 16 amino acids. CDR1 is SGHDT, CDR2 YYEEEE, per germline. The V and J ends lost 2 bases and 4 bases, in that order; junction bases with no gene match: 9. CDR3 in DNA: TGTGCCAGCAGCTTCGGCGGGAGGGCCATATCAGAGACCCAGTACTTC. Translation: CASSFGGRAISETQYF.

In this sample, this clonotype turned up a few times. The rearrangement joins TRBV3-1 to TRBJ2-1; D might be TRBD2 (5 bases). This CDR3 has 16 residues. V was pared by 0 bases and J by 1 base, with 10 bases between. The germline V gene has CDR1 LGHDT and CDR2 YNNKEL (reference sequence). DNA for the CDR3: TGTGCCAGCAGCCAAGAGGACGGACTTTCCTACAATGAGCAGTTCTTC. It is translated as CASSQEDGLSYNEQFF.

V is TRBV10-3 and J is TRBJ1-5; D might be TRBD1 (5 bases). The CDR3 totals 15 residues. Trimming shortened V by 3 bases and J by 5 bases, and 14 bases separated the two germline ends. The V gene's germline CDR1 is ENHRY and CDR2 SYGVKD. The CDR3 protein is CAISEKGAVDQPQHF. The CDR3 DNA reads as TGTGCCATCAGTGAAAAAGGGGCCGTGGATCAGCCCCAGCATTTT.

V and J are TRBV15 and TRBJ2-1; D gene unclear. CDR3 length: 14 amino acids. V was shortened by 1 base and J by 0 bases, with 4 bases between the two germline ends. Germline V lookup: CDR1 LNHNV, CDR2 YYDKDF (reference sequence). The CDR3 DNA sequence: TGTGCCACCAGCAGAGGGAGCTCCTACAATGAGCAGTTCTTC. Translating it yields CATSRGSSYNEQFF.

This clonotype was counted only a few times. This sequence joins TRBV20-1 and TRBJ2-7, with D possibly being TRBD2 (7 bases). V lost 6 bases to trimming and J lost 3 bases, with 15 bases between them. This CDR3 contains 13 residues. Per the germline V gene, CDR1 is DFQATT and CDR2 is SNEGSKA (reference sequence). CDR3 nucleotide sequence: TGCAGTGCCCGGGGGCTAGCGGTCTACGAGCAGTACTTC. Translated: CSARGLAVYEQYF.

This clonotype turned up a few times. V and J are TRBV5-1 and TRBJ2-7; possible D gene TRBD1, 5 bases. The CDR3 contains 13 residues. V shed 5 bases and J shed 1 base, with 10 bases lying between them. Germline CDR1 is SGHRS and CDR2 is YFSETQ. Here the CDR3 reads CASSQGKSYEQYF. CDR3 bases: TGCGCCAGCAGTCAGGGCAAGTCCTACGAGCAGTACTTC.

This clonotype has only a few counts. This chain connects TRBV5-1 to TRBJ2-3, with D possibly TRBD1 on 6 matching bases. The ends were cut back, 3 bases at V and 3 bases at J, with 17 bases in the middle. This CDR3 is built from 16 residues. CDR1 and CDR2 from the germline V gene are SGHRS and YFSETQ. The CDR3: CASSSTLDRLTDTQYF. CDR3 coding DNA: TGCGCCAGCAGCTCAACCCTCGACAGGTTGACAGATACGCAGTATTTT.

This clonotype occurred a few times. The chain uses TRBV15 and TRBJ2-7; 11 positions match TRBD2. Germline trimming cut 5 bases from V and 1 base from J; bases unmatched to any gene: 7. This CDR3 comprises 16 residues. Germline V gene data show CDR1 as LNHNV and CDR2 as YYDKDF (reference sequence). The DNA for the CDR3 is TGTGCCACCAGCCCCCGACTAGCGGGAAGTTCCTACGAGCAGTACTTC. Encoded protein: CATSPRLAGSSYEQYF.

The chain links TRBV4-1 to TRBJ2-5; D gene unclear. The CDR3 runs to 13 residues. The V and J ends lost 1 base and 5 bases respectively, with 8 bases between them. Germline values: CDR1 MGHRA, CDR2 YSYEKL. For the CDR3, the DNA is TGCGCCAGCAGCCAAGGCCAGTGGGAGACCCAGTACTTC. Encoded protein: CASSQGQWETQYF.

V and J are TRBV20-1 and TRBJ2-5, with 8 bases identical to TRBD2. The CDR3 consists of 13 residues. V shed 5 bases, J shed 2 bases, and the junction held 4 bases outside the gene matches. Germline CDR1 and CDR2: DFQATT and SNEGSKA (reference sequence). As DNA, the CDR3 is TGCAGTGCTCCCCGACTAGCGCAAGAGACCCAGTACTTC. This codes for CSAPRLAQETQYF.

The V and J genes are TRBV5-1 and TRBJ2-1; D is undetermined. V dropped 0 bases and J dropped 6 bases, with 13 bases sitting between them. CDR3 size: 15 residues. CDR1 and CDR2 from the germline V gene are SGHRS and YFSETQ. DNA of the CDR3: TGCGCCAGCAGCTTGGGGAATCTAAGGAGCAATGAGCAGTTCTTC. It codes for CASSLGNLRSNEQFF.

There are many counts of this clonotype. The gene calls are TRBV12-3 or TRBV12-4 and TRBJ2-7, with D tentatively TRBD1 (5 bases). V dropped 5 bases and J dropped 3 bases, with 11 bases sitting between them. This CDR3 region has 13 residues. DNA for the CDR3: TGTGCCAGCAGTCCCAGGGTGAGCTACGAGCAGTACTTC. Amino acids: CASSPRVSYEQYF.

Of note for this clonotype: With a much larger clone just one base away, this may be a read error. This chain connects TRBV5-1 to TRBJ2-7; no clear D. Germline CDR1 and CDR2: SGHRS and YFSETQ. The CDR3 spans 14 residues. The DNA of the CDR3 is TGCGTCAGCAGCTTGGCCGCAGATACCTACGAGCAGTACTTC. Amino acids: CVSSLAADTYEQYF.

This sequence joins TRBV20-1 and TRBJ2-1; either TRBD1 or TRBD2 may fit D (6 bases each). The CDR3 is 16 residues long. The germline V and J ends were trimmed by 0 bases and 3 bases, with 15 bases remaining between them. Germline loops: CDR1 DFQATT, CDR2 SNEGSKA (reference sequence). DNA for the CDR3: TGCAGTGCTAGAGATTTCGGTAGGGGGGACTACAATGAGCAGTTCTTC. Residues: CSARDFGRGDYNEQFF.

The V gene is TRBV5-1, the J gene TRBJ2-5; TRBD2 matches at 11 bases. The trim removed 1 base at V and 5 bases at J, leaving 13 bases unmatched. The CDR3 is 18 residues long. CDR1 is SGHRS, CDR2 YFSETQ, per germline. The CDR3 nucleotides are TGCGCCAGCAGCTTGAACACGATAGCGGGAGGGCCCAGGGAGACCCAGTACTTC. It codes for CASSLNTIAGGPRETQYF.

This clonotype was found a few times. The chain recombines TRBV5-1 with TRBJ1-1, with TRBD1 as a possible D gene (6 bases). Germline V gives CDR1 SGHRS, CDR2 YFSETQ. The CDR3 consists of 13 residues. Trimming shortened V by 4 bases and J by 11 bases, and 18 bases separated the two germline ends. The DNA for the CDR3 is TGCGCCAGCAGCGATCCCGGGACATTGTCGGCTTTCTTT. It yields the protein CASSDPGTLSAFF.

This chain links TRBV5-1 with TRBJ2-7; D possibly corresponds to TRBD2 (6 bases). Germline V gives CDR1 SGHRS, CDR2 YFSETQ. V was trimmed by 0 bases and J by 0 bases, leaving 10 bases between them. There are 15 residues in the CDR3. As DNA, the CDR3 is TGCGCCAGCAGCTTGGCCGTCGGGGGCTCCTACGAGCAGTACTTC. It specifies CASSLAVGGSYEQYF.

This clonotype was found a few times. The chain joins TRBV12-3 or TRBV12-4 to TRBJ2-4; 8 bases fit TRBD1. The CDR3 has 16 residues. The ends lost 2 bases at V and 3 bases at J; junction bases unmatched: 6. The DNA of the CDR3 is TGTGCCAGCAGTTTATATTTAGGACAGGGCAAAAACATTCAGTACTTC. It yields the protein CASSLYLGQGKNIQYF.

This chain uses TRBV7-2 with TRBJ2-5, with 9 positions matching TRBD1. The CDR3 sequence is 16 residues long. Per germline, CDR1 SGHTA and CDR2 FQGNSA. J was trimmed by 2 bases and V by 4 bases; bases with no gene match: 8. The CDR3 sequence: CASSWKAGTGQETQYF. The CDR3 DNA reads as TGTGCCAGCAGCTGGAAAGCCGGGACAGGGCAAGAGACCCAGTACTTC.

The chain employs TRBV25-1 and TRBJ2-7; 8 bases align to TRBD1. CDR1 and CDR2 from the germline V gene are MGHDK and SYGVNS. This CDR3 region has 16 residues. The V segment lost 4 bases and the J segment 1 base; nucleotides outside the gene matches: 9. CDR3 sequence reads: CASSGRRDRPSYEQYF. CDR3 nucleotide sequence: TGTGCCAGCAGTGGTCGAAGGGACAGGCCTTCCTACGAGCAGTACTTC.

This chain joins TRBV18 and TRBJ2-7; 10 nucleotides align to TRBD1. The CDR3 contains 15 residues. Germline CDR1 is KGHSH and CDR2 is LQKENI. Trimming removed 5 bases from V and 3 bases from J; junction bases left unmatched: 7. CDR3 residues: CASSSGQGPFYEQYF. CDR3 nucleotides: TGTGCCAGCTCATCGGGACAGGGGCCTTTCTACGAGCAGTACTTC.

This clonotype was counted only a few times. This sequence joins TRBV5-1 and TRBJ2-6; 7 positions agree with TRBD1. This CDR3 has 16 residues. Germline loops: CDR1 SGHRS, CDR2 YFSETQ. Trimming cost V 4 bases and J 0 bases; bases outside gene matches: 4. The CDR3 sequence is CASSPDRVSGANVLTF. The CDR3 DNA reads TGCGCCAGCAGCCCAGACAGGGTCTCTGGGGCCAACGTCCTGACTTTC.